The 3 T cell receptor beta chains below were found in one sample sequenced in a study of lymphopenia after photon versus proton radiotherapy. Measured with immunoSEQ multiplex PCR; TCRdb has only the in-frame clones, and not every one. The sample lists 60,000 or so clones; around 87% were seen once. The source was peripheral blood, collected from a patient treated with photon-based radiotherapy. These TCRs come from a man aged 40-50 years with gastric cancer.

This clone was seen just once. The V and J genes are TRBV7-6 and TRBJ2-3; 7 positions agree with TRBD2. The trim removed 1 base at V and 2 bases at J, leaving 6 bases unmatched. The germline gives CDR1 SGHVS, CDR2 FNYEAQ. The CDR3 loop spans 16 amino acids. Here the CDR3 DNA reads TGTGCCAGCAGCTTAGGAGGGACTACATTCACAGATACGCAGTATTTT. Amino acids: CASSLGGTTFTDTQYF. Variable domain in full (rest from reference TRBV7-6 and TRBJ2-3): GAGVSQSPRYKVTKRGQDVALRCDPISGHVSLYWYRQALGQGPEFLTYFNYEAQQDKSGLPNDRFSAERPEGSISTLTIQRTEQRDSAMYRCASSLGGTTFTDTQYFGPGTRLTVL.

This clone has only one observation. The CDR3, as DNA: TGTGCCAGCACCACCGCAGCCGGGACTGGTAGCACAGATACGCAGTATTTT. Translating gives CASTTAAGTGSTDTQYF. This sequence joins TRBV5-4 and TRBJ2-3; D perhaps matches TRBD2 (6 bases). CDR3 length equals 17 residues. Germline V lookup: CDR1 SGHNT, CDR2 YYREEE (reference sequence). Trimming shortened V by 6 bases and J by 0 bases, and 20 bases separated the two germline ends.

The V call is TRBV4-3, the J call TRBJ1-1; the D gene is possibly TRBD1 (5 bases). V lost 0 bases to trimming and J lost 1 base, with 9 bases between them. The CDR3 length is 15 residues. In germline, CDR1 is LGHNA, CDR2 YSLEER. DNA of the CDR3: TGCGCCAGCAGCCAAGATCCGGGGACGAACACTGAAGCTTTCTTT. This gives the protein CASSQDPGTNTEAFF.